This T cell receptor beta chain was observed in a study of vaccination effects on CD4 cells after COVID-19. Study-wide points: At late timepoints after vaccination, vaccine- and infection-induced clones shrank markedly.

V lost 0 bases, J lost 7 bases, and 11 bases stayed unmatched. The CDR3 loop spans 17 amino acids. Germline assignment: CDR1 SGHRS and CDR2 YFSETQ. Of note for this clone: Its cognate antigen is unknown.

Repertoires were generated with immunoSEQ multiplex PCR, while TCRdb's copy carries only in-frame clones and drops some. The sample carries tens of thousands of clones, 78% recorded once. Viral peptide pools were used in the ViraFEST assay to expand antigen-specific CD4+ T cells, and sequencing came afterward. The culture ran for approximately 10 days, and then CD4+ T cells were isolated. Nucleocapsid antibodies stayed negative before and after vaccination, showing no earlier SARS-CoV-2 infection. The chain has TRBV5-1 and TRBJ2-2; 8 nucleotides align to TRBD1. The source was CD4+ T cells from PBMCs cultured with SARS-CoV-2 spike peptides, collected before COVID-19 vaccination. The sequence came from a human donor who received a COVID-19 vaccine. The CDR3 nucleotides read TGCGCCAGCAGCTTGGCCCGGCAGGGGGCAGTGGGCGGGGAGCTGTTTTTT. Translated, it gives CASSLARQGAVGGELFF.